Each of the 14 T cell receptor beta chains below was sequenced from the same sample in a study of blood T cell repertoires in COVID-19. TCRdb's table, derived via immunoSEQ multiplex PCR, lists solely in-frame clones and lacks some. The data hold roughly 150,000 clones, with over 80% observed a single time. What was sequenced was PBMCs or T cells enriched from blood (not recorded which). The source of these receptors is a man between 65 and 85 years old who had been exposed to COVID-19.

This chain connects TRBV5-1 to TRBJ2-1, with TRBD2 matching over 13 bases. This CDR3 spans 17 amino acids. With 4 bases clipped from V and 10 bases from J, the junction kept 14 bases outside the gene matches. Germline CDR1 and CDR2: SGHRS and YFSETQ. Written as DNA, the CDR3 is TGCGCCAGCAGCGGGAGGACTAGCGGGAGCGGTGGTCGGGAGCAGTTCTTC. Amino acid sequence: CASSGRTSGSGGREQFF.

V usage is TRBV5-1 and J usage is TRBJ1-2; 7 bases fit TRBD1. The CDR3 runs 16 residues. The germline CDR1 and CDR2 sequences are SGHRS and YFSETQ. J lost 5 bases, V lost 4 bases, and 14 bases had no gene match. The CDR3 here is CASSTLPTGSGYGYTF. For the CDR3, the DNA is TGCGCCAGCAGCACTTTGCCGACAGGGTCGGGTTATGGCTACACCTTC. The variable domain in full, with the rest retrieved from reference TRBV5-1 and TRBJ1-2, is KAGVTQTPRYLIKTRGQQVTLSCSPISGHRSVSWYQQTPGQGLQFLFEYFSETQRNKGNFPGRFSGRQFSNSRSEMNVSTLELGDSALYLCASSTLPTGSGYGYTFGSGTRLTVV.

V usage is TRBV5-1 and J usage is TRBJ1-3, with D maybe TRBD1 (5 bases). Trimming pared 6 bases from V and 2 bases from J, leaving 12 bases between. The CDR3 is 14 residues long. Germline V lookup: CDR1 SGHRS, CDR2 YFSETQ. CDR3 DNA: TGCGCCAGCAACCCTGGGACTGCTGGAAACACCATATATTTT. Translated: CASNPGTAGNTIYF.

The chain carries TRBV7-3 and TRBJ1-2; 8 nucleotides match TRBD1. The CDR3 is 13 residues long. The germline gives CDR1 SGHTA, CDR2 FQGTGA. The J segment lost 6 bases and the V segment lost 5 bases, leaving 5 bases of the junction unmatched. The CDR3 bases are TGTGCCAGCAGCACTGGGACAGGCGATGGCTACACCTTC. Translation: CASSTGTGDGYTF.

This clone turned up a few times. The V call is TRBV4-1, the J call TRBJ2-7; TRBD2 agrees at 7 bases. V was clipped by 0 bases and J by 6 bases; unmatched bases: 5. The germline V gene encodes CDR1 MGHRA and CDR2 YSYEKL. This CDR3 spans 14 amino acids. CDR3 in DNA: TGCGCCAGCAGCCAAGAAAGGTCGGGGGGCGAGCAGTACTTC. Protein: CASSQERSGGEQYF.

The chain carries TRBV21-1 and TRBJ1-4; TRBD1, the table's D call, lacks a check against the DNA. TRBV21-1 is annotated as a pseudogene. The CDR3 consists of 17 residues. The CDR3 sequence: CASIRFGRKGTNEKLFF. CDR3 nucleotides: TGTGCCAGCATCCGATTTGGACGGAAGGGGACTAATGAAAAACTGTTTTTT.

This clone was picked up one time. This chain uses TRBV7-2 with TRBJ1-6, with D possibly TRBD1 on 6 matching bases. V was cut by 5 bases and J by 6 bases, with 17 bases left in between. The V gene's germline CDR1 is SGHTA and CDR2 FQGNSA. The CDR3 runs 16 residues. The CDR3 region is CASSPVTTGVNSPLHF. The CDR3 bases are TGTGCCAGCAGCCCTGTAACGACAGGAGTTAATTCACCCCTCCACTTT.

J is TRBJ1-2 and V is TRBV9; 9 positions agree with TRBD1. CDR1 is SGDLS and CDR2 is YYNGEE in the germline V gene. V lost 0 bases to trimming and J lost 6 bases; unmatched junction nucleotides: 3. The CDR3 runs 14 residues. CDR3 nucleotide sequence: TGTGCCAGCAGCGTAGTTGGGACAGGGAATGGCTACACCTTC. Translation gives CASSVVGTGNGYTF.

The rearrangement uses TRBV28 and TRBJ2-7; a weak D match, TRBD1 (5 bases). V lost 6 bases and J lost 0, with 12 bases in between. The germline V gene encodes CDR1 MDHEN and CDR2 SYDVKM. The CDR3 has 14 residues. CDR3 region: CASRNPRGSYEQYF. The CDR3 nucleotides are TGTGCCAGCAGGAACCCAAGGGGCTCCTACGAGCAGTACTTC.

This clone has a handful of counts. The chain links TRBV7-9 to TRBJ1-1; D gene ambiguous. The CDR3 loop spans 14 amino acids. Trimming took off 7 bases at V and 11 bases at J, with 23 bases between the two ends. CDR1 SEHNR and CDR2 FQNEAQ come from the germline V gene (reference sequence). CDR3 residues: CASTLSQSGMTAFF. The CDR3 region has the DNA TGTGCCAGCACCCTCTCCCAATCGGGGATGACGGCTTTCTTT.

In DNA, the CDR3 is TGTGCCAGCAGCTGGCAGGGGGCATTTGGGGCCAACGTCCTGACTTTC. This translates into CASSWQGAFGANVLTF. The chain uses TRBV5-8 and TRBJ2-6; TRBD1 matches at 8 bases. The junction had 5 bases not matched to a gene; V was cut back by 3 bases and J by 3 bases. The length of the CDR3 is 16 residues. Per germline, CDR1 SGHTS and CDR2 YDEGEE. The full variable domain, completed using reference TRBV5-8 and TRBJ2-6, is EAGVTQSPTHLIKTRGQQATLRCSPISGHTSVYWYQQALGLGLQFLLWYDEGEERNRGNFPPRFSGRQFPNYSSELNVNALELEDSALYLCASSWQGAFGANVLTFGAGSRLTVL.

This clone has more than one count but fewer than ten. The chain joins TRBV28 to TRBJ1-2, with unresolved D. The CDR3 consists of 14 residues. With 2 bases removed from V and 8 bases from J, the gap between germline ends came to 15 bases. Germline V CDR1 and CDR2: MDHEN, SYDVKM. This CDR3 reads CASSLEIPGWGYTF. The DNA for the CDR3 is TGTGCCAGCAGTTTAGAGATTCCGGGATGGGGCTACACCTTC.

The table lists this clone with a count of one. The V and J genes are TRBV27 and TRBJ2-7; 8 bases map to TRBD2. CDR1 and CDR2 from the germline V gene are MNHEY and SMNVEV (reference sequence). The CDR3 spans 13 residues. CDR3 nucleotide sequence: TGTGCAAGTCGGGAGGGCGCCTTGTACGAGCAGTACTTC. It yields the protein CASREGALYEQYF.

The chain joins TRBV14 to TRBJ2-3, with TRBD2 identical over 9 bases. Unmatched junction bases numbered 9, after V lost 1 base and J lost 4 bases. This CDR3 is 17 amino acids long. Germline CDR1 and CDR2: SGHDN and FVKESK. The CDR3 sequence: CASSQVRGGWTADTQYF. CDR3 nucleotides: TGTGCCAGCAGCCAAGTGCGGGGGGGTTGGACAGCAGATACGCAGTATTTT.